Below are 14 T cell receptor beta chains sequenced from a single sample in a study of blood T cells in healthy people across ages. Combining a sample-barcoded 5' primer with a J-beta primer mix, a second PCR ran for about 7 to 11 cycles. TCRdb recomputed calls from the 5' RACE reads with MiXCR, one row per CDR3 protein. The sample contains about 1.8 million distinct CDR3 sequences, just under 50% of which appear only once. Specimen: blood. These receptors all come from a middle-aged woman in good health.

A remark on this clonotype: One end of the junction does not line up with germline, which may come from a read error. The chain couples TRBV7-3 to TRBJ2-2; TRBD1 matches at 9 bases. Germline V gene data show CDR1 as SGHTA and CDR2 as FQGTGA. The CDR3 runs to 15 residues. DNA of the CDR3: TGTGCCAGCAGCGCGGGACAGGGCAACACCGGGGGGCTGTTTTTT. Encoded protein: CASSAGQGNTGGLFF.

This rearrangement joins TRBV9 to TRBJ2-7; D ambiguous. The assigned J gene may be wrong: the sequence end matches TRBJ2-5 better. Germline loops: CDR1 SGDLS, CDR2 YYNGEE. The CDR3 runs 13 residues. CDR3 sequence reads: CASSSRWTETQYF. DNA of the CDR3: TGTGCCAGCAGCTCCAGGTGGACGGAGACCCAGTACTTC.

CDR3 nucleotides: TGCGCCAGCAGCCAAGACATGCCCCAACAAGAGACCCAGTTCTTC. It codes for CASSQDMPQQETQFF. J is TRBJ2-1 and V is TRBV4-3; D remains unclear. Germline-derived CDR1 and CDR2 are LGHNA and YSLEER. The CDR3 has 15 amino acids. With 0 bases removed from V and 13 bases from J, the gap between germline ends came to 19 bases.

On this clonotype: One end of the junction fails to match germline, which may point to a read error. Here the CDR3 reads CACSLDGTYNSPLHF. The CDR3, as DNA: TGTGCCTGCAGTCTCGATGGGACCTATAATTCACCCCTCCACTTT. The gene calls are TRBV6-5 and TRBJ1-6; D call uncertain. In germline, CDR1 is MNHEY, CDR2 SVGAGI. The CDR3 sequence is 15 residues long.

The CDR3 loop is CASRAGTGPYNEQFF. The CDR3 bases are TGTGCCAGCAGGGCCGGGACAGGGCCCTACAATGAGCAGTTCTTC. The V and J genes are TRBV12-3 or TRBV12-4 and TRBJ2-1; 9 nucleotides match TRBD1. The CDR3 covers 15 residues. After removal of 6 bases from V and 2 bases from J, the junction contained 5 bases not matched to a gene.

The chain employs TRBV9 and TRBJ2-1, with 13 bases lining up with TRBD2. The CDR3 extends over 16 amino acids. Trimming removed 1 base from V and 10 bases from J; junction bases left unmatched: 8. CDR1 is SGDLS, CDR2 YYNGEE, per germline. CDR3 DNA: TGTGCCAGCAGCGTAACAACTAGCGGGGGGGCCAGAGAGCAGTTCTTC. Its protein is CASSVTTSGGAREQFF.

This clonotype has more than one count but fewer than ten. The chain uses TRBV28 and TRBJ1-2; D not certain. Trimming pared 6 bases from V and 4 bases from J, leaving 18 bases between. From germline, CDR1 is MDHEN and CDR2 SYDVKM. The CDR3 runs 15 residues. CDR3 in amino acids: CASRFSQLSGYGYTF. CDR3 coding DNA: TGTGCCAGCAGGTTCTCCCAATTGAGCGGCTATGGCTACACCTTC.

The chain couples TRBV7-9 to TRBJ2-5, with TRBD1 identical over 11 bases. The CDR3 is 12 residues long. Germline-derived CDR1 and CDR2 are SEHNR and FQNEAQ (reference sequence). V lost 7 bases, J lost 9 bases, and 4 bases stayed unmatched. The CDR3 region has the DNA TGTGCCAGCACCATGGGACAGGGGGCCCAGTACTTC. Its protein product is CASTMGQGAQYF.

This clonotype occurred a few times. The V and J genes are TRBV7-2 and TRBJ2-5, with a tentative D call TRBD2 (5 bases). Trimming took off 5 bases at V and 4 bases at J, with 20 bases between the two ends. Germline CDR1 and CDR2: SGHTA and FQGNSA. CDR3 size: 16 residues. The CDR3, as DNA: TGTGCCAGCAGCCCCCTGGGGTTCGGACTCGGAGAGACCCAGTACTTC. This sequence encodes CASSPLGFGLGETQYF.

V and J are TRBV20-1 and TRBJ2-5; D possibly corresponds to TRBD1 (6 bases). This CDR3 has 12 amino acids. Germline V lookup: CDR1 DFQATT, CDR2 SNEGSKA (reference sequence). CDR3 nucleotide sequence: TGCAGCGAGACAGGTTTCTCCCATGAGCAGTACTTC. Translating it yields CSETGFSHEQYF.

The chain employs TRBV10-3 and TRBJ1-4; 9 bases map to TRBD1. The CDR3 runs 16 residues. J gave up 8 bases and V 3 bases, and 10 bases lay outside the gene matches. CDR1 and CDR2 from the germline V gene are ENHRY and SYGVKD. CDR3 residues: CAISDPKQGAREKLFF. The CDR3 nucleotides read TGTGCCATCAGTGACCCTAAACAGGGGGCGCGAGAAAAACTGTTTTTT.

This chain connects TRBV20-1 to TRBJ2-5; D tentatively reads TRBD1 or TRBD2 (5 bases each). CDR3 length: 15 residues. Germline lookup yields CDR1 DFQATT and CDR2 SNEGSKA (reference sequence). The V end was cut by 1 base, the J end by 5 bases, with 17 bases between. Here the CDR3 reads CSARAQEGPQETQYF. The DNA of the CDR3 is TGCAGTGCTAGAGCTCAAGAGGGGCCCCAGGAGACCCAGTACTTC.

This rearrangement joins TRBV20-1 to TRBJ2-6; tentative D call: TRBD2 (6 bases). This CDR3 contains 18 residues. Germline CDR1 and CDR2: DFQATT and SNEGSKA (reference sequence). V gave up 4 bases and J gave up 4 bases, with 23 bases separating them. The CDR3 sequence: CSANRARGGHGGANVLTF. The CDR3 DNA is TGCAGTGCTAACCGGGCTCGGGGAGGTCACGGGGGGGCCAACGTCCTGACTTTC.

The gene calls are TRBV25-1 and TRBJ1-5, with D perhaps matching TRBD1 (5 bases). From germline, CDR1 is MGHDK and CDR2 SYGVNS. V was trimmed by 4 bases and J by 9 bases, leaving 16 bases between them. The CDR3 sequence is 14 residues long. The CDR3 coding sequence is TGTGCCAGCAGTGGAACAGGTTCGATAGGGCCCCAGCATTTT. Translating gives CASSGTGSIGPQHF.